The clone carrying this TCR beta chain has a count of ten or more. Its target is unknown. It was with unique molecular identifiers that the TCRbeta library was prepared. Each CDR3 protein gets one entry after TCRdb re-called the PCR reads with MiXCR. The sample holds roughly 100,000 distinct CDR3 sequences; under 7% are singletons and the top ten take around 5.6%. Per germline, CDR1 DFQATT and CDR2 SNEGSKA (reference sequence). The CDR3 has 16 residues. The trim removed 5 bases at V and 4 bases at J, leaving 15 bases unmatched. These data belong to a study of T-cell reconstitution after alpha-beta-depleted transplantation in children. Whole-study results and caveats: Two months or so post-transplant, alpha-beta T cells reportedly derived from several hundred expanded graft clones.

The clonotype comes from a female patient younger than 10 who had a stem cell transplant for Fanconi anemia, so the T cells may come from the graft donor. The chain employs TRBV20-1 and TRBJ2-5; 8 nucleotides line up with TRBD2. The specimen comprised PBMCs, mostly from graft donor cells, sampled 60 days after TCRalphabeta/CD19-depleted stem cell transplant. The CDR3 region has the DNA TGCAGTGCTCTTCGTAGGAGACTAGCGAACCTAGAGACCCAGTACTTC. Translation: CSALRRRLANLETQYF.